The next 31 T cell receptor beta chains were all read from a single sample in a study of shared clonotypes between healthy human individuals (dated by TCRdb to the early 2020s). CD8 naive samples were CD45RO-negative cells positively selected for CCR7, giving a CD45RA+CCR7+ population that excluded TemRA cells. The library relied on the immunoSEQ multiplex PCR assay. The table was pulled from immuneACCESS by TCRdb, which kept in-frame rearrangements only. Such tables lose some clones; where checked, under half of the loss comes from unresolved V genes, and the rest has no known cause. The sample table lists around 2,100,000 clones, roughly 94% of them with a count of one. 1.2% of the sample comes from the top ten. Sequenced: naive CD8+ T cells sorted from blood. The label giving this sample's cell subset or site can be read as: CD45RA+CCR7+. The receptors were gathered from a man in his late teens or twenties in good health.

The rearrangement uses TRBV9 and TRBJ2-3, with 7 nucleotides matching TRBD2. The CDR3 covers 17 residues. The germline gives CDR1 SGDLS, CDR2 YYNGEE. The V gene end was trimmed by 2 bases and the J gene end by 2 bases; junction bases not matched to a gene: 11. This CDR3 is CASSVETGTTYTDTQYF. Written as DNA, the CDR3 is TGTGCCAGCAGCGTGGAAACCGGGACTACCTACACAGATACGCAGTATTTT.

A note on this clone: Within the sample, other DNA sequences also encode this same CDR3. V gene TRBV30 combines with J gene TRBJ2-1, with 11 positions matching TRBD1. Per the germline V gene, CDR1 is GTSNPN and CDR2 is SVGIG (reference sequence). The CDR3 is 15 amino acids. V lost 3 bases, J lost 4 bases, and 5 bases stayed unmatched. The CDR3 DNA is TGTGCCTGGAGCGCGGGACAGGGGGTTTACAATGAGCAGTTCTTC. Amino acid sequence: CAWSAGQGVYNEQFF.

The chain is built from TRBV6-5 and TRBJ2-7; a weak D match, TRBD2 (6 bases). Trimming pared 0 bases from V and 0 bases from J, leaving 12 bases between. Germline V gene data show CDR1 as MNHEY and CDR2 as SVGAGI. This CDR3 has 16 amino acids. CDR3 bases: TGTGCCAGCAGTTACTCGATAGGGGAGGCCTCCTACGAGCAGTACTTC. Protein product: CASSYSIGEASYEQYF.

The chain employs TRBV29-1 and TRBJ2-7, with D unresolved. Trimming shortened V by 7 bases and J by 0 bases, and 13 bases separated the two germline ends. Germline V gives CDR1 SQVTM, CDR2 ANQGSEA. The CDR3 extends over 13 amino acids. CDR3 region: CSAFFSSSYEQYF. DNA for the CDR3: TGCAGCGCCTTTTTCTCGAGCTCCTACGAGCAGTACTTC.

The J gene is TRBJ2-1, the V gene TRBV19, with D perhaps TRBD2 (7 bases). Germline lookup yields CDR1 LNHDA and CDR2 SQIVND (reference sequence). This CDR3 spans 17 amino acids. Trimming left V 5 bases short and J 8 bases short, with 25 bases between. CDR3 sequence reads: CASSSPRGGGSWDEQFF. The CDR3 coding sequence is TGTGCCAGTAGTTCCCCGAGGGGAGGGGGTTCCTGGGATGAGCAGTTCTTC. Filled out from reference TRBV19 and TRBJ2-1, the complete variable domain reads DGGITQSPKYLFRKEGQNVTLSCEQNLNHDAMYWYRQDPGQGLRLIYYSQIVNDFQKGDIAEGYSVSREKKESFPLTVTSAQKNPTAFYLCASSSPRGGGSWDEQFFGPGTRLTVL.

The chain joins TRBV6-1 to TRBJ2-7; 7 bases are a match to TRBD2. There are 12 residues in the CDR3. J lost 7 bases, V lost 6 bases, and 6 bases had no gene match. Germline lookup yields CDR1 MNHNS and CDR2 SASEGT. CDR3 bases: TGTGCCAGCAGGGAGTCCGGGGGGGAGCAGTACTTC. Its protein product is CASRESGGEQYF.

J is TRBJ2-5 and V is TRBV5-5, with D perhaps matching TRBD2 (6 bases). This CDR3 contains 15 residues. Looked up from germline, CDR1 is SGHKS and CDR2 is YYEKEE (reference sequence). The germline V and J ends were trimmed by 0 bases and 2 bases, with 11 bases remaining between them. The CDR3 DNA reads TGTGCCAGCAGCTTGGAAAGGGCGGGGCAAGAGACCCAGTACTTC. Its protein product is CASSLERAGQETQYF.

Remarks on this clone: In the same sample, other DNA sequences code for this CDR3. This chain uses TRBV28 with TRBJ1-1, with a tentative D call TRBD1 (5 bases). The CDR3 spans 14 residues. Trimming pared 5 bases from V and 1 base from J, leaving 11 bases between. Germline loops: CDR1 MDHEN, CDR2 SYDVKM. The CDR3: CASSLTGGNTEAFF. In DNA form, the CDR3 reads TGTGCCAGCAGTCTGACCGGGGGGAACACTGAAGCTTTCTTT.

CDR3 DNA: TGCGCCAGCAGCCAAGAGTCTGTGCAGGGAGTCGGCTATGGCTACACCTTC. Protein sequence: CASSQESVQGVGYGYTF. J is TRBJ1-2 and V is TRBV4-3; D possibly corresponds to TRBD1 (5 bases). V shed 0 bases and J shed 4 bases, with 18 bases lying between them. CDR3 length equals 17 residues. CDR1 and CDR2 (germline): LGHNA, YSLEER.

A word on this clone: At the DNA level, this CDR3 is encoded by other sequences in the same sample as well. The chain uses TRBV4-3 and TRBJ2-2; D is undetermined. The CDR3 is 15 residues long. Germline loops: CDR1 LGHNA, CDR2 YSLEER. Trimming stripped 0 bases from V and 1 base from J, with 6 bases between. DNA of the CDR3: TGCGCCAGCAGCCAAGATGGGGTGAACACCGGGGAGCTGTTTTTT. Protein sequence: CASSQDGVNTGELFF.

V usage is TRBV27 and J usage is TRBJ1-6; D uncertain. The CDR3 is 14 amino acids. V shed 2 bases and J shed 6 bases, with 8 bases lying between them. The germline V gene encodes CDR1 MNHEY and CDR2 SMNVEV (reference sequence). CDR3 in DNA: TGTGCCAGCAGTTTACAACAGCTTAATTCACCCCTCCACTTT. This translates into CASSLQQLNSPLHF.

V and J are TRBV6-1 and TRBJ2-7; tentative D call: TRBD2 (7 bases). The V end was cut by 3 bases, the J end by 3 bases, with 15 bases between. Germline V gene lookup returns CDR1 MNHNS and CDR2 SASEGT. This CDR3 contains 15 residues. The CDR3 is CASSDPEGGVYEQYF. CDR3 sequence (DNA): TGTGCCAGCAGTGACCCGGAAGGGGGGGTCTACGAGCAGTACTTC.

This sequence joins TRBV5-1 and TRBJ2-5, with TRBD2 matching 10 bases. The CDR3 is 16 amino acids. V gave up 3 bases and J gave up 5 bases; unmatched junction bases: 10. Germline V gene lookup returns CDR1 SGHRS and CDR2 YFSETQ. CDR3 sequence (DNA): TGCGCCAGCAGCTCACCGGGACTAGCGATCGTGGAGACCCAGTACTTC. Translation gives CASSSPGLAIVETQYF.

The chain has TRBV14 and TRBJ2-3; 10 bases are a match to TRBD1. The V and J ends lost 0 bases and 2 bases, in that order; junction bases with no gene match: 8. CDR3 length: 18 residues. Per the germline V gene, CDR1 is SGHDN and CDR2 is FVKESK. Written as DNA, the CDR3 is TGTGCCAGCAGCCAAGATGGCACAGGGACAGGGGCCACAGATACGCAGTATTTT. It is translated as CASSQDGTGTGATDTQYF.

This chain links TRBV6-5 with TRBJ2-7, with a tentative D call TRBD1 (6 bases). Germline CDR1 and CDR2: MNHEY and SVGAGI. The CDR3 spans 14 residues. Trimming took 6 bases from V and 4 from J, leaving 16 bases between them. The CDR3 coding sequence is TGTGCCAGCAGCGATATAGACAGGCCTTACGAGCAGTACTTC. Amino acid sequence: CASSDIDRPYEQYF.

The CDR3 nucleotides are TGTGCCAGCAGTTCCTACAGGGTAGAATGGCAAGAGACCCAGTACTTC. As protein: CASSSYRVEWQETQYF. The chain combines TRBV5-4 with TRBJ2-5; tentative D call: TRBD1 (6 bases). Germline V gene sequence: CDR1 SGHNT, CDR2 YYREEE (reference sequence). The CDR3 is 16 amino acids. The V and J ends lost 5 bases and 2 bases respectively, with 19 bases between them.

About this clone: At the DNA level, this CDR3 is encoded by other sequences in the same sample as well. The rearrangement uses TRBV28 and TRBJ2-6; D call uncertain. The ends were cut back, 5 bases at V and 2 bases at J, with 4 bases in the middle. The germline gives CDR1 MDHEN, CDR2 SYDVKM. This CDR3 is 13 amino acids long. CDR3 amino acids: CASSLPGANVLTF. In DNA, the CDR3 is TGTGCCAGCAGTCTCCCTGGGGCCAACGTCCTGACTTTC.

Concerning this clone: At the DNA level, this CDR3 is encoded by other sequences in the same sample as well. This sequence joins TRBV11-2 and TRBJ2-5; D ambiguous. This CDR3 is 12 amino acids long. V shed 0 bases and J shed 5 bases, with 4 bases lying between them. Germline V gives CDR1 SGHAT, CDR2 FQNNGV. CDR3 sequence: CASSLDGETQYF. CDR3 nucleotide sequence: TGTGCCAGCAGCTTAGATGGCGAGACCCAGTACTTC.

The chain links TRBV9 to TRBJ2-5, with TRBD2 as a possible D gene (7 bases). The CDR3 runs to 15 residues. V lost 3 bases to trimming and J lost 5 bases, with 17 bases between them. Germline CDR1 and CDR2: SGDLS and YYNGEE. CDR3 loop: CASSAGLGGGETQYF. CDR3 nucleotide sequence: TGTGCCAGCAGCGCCGGACTAGGGGGTGGGGAGACCCAGTACTTC.

This clone has only one observation. The chain links TRBV4-3 to TRBJ2-7, with D unresolved. The germline V gene encodes CDR1 LGHNA and CDR2 YSLEER. The CDR3 loop spans 13 amino acids. V gave up 1 base and J gave up 7 bases, with 11 bases separating them. CDR3: CASSQGHMYEQYF. The CDR3 DNA reads TGCGCCAGCAGCCAAGGCCACATGTATGAGCAGTACTTC.

CDR3 sequence reads: CASSQDPSGGPLTGELFF. The CDR3 DNA reads as TGCGCCAGCAGCCAAGATCCTAGCGGGGGGCCTCTCACCGGGGAGCTGTTTTTT. This chain links TRBV4-1 with TRBJ2-2; 11 bases fit TRBD2. Germline trimming cut 0 bases from V and 4 bases from J; bases unmatched to any gene: 7. CDR1 is MGHRA and CDR2 is YSYEKL in the germline V gene. The CDR3 is made up of 18 amino acids.

The chain carries TRBV27 and TRBJ2-7, with TRBD2 matching over 7 bases. The CDR3 spans 10 residues. In germline, CDR1 is MNHEY, CDR2 SMNVEV (reference sequence). Unmatched junction bases numbered 3, after V lost 11 bases and J lost 5 bases. The CDR3 bases are TGTGCCCGACGGGGGGACGAGCAGTACTTC. The encoded protein is CARRGDEQYF.

The chain combines TRBV2 with TRBJ2-7; perhaps TRBD2 as D (6 bases). The V and J ends lost 2 bases and 4 bases respectively, with 9 bases between them. The germline gives CDR1 SNHLY, CDR2 FYNNEI. This CDR3 region has 13 residues. The CDR3 DNA follows: TGTGCCAGCAGTGAAAGTAGCGGTTACGAGCAGTACTTC. The encoded protein is CASSESSGYEQYF.

J is TRBJ2-5 and V is TRBV4-3; D is possibly TRBD2 (5 bases). Germline V gene lookup returns CDR1 LGHNA and CDR2 YSLEER. The CDR3 consists of 15 residues. Trimming removed 4 bases from V and 1 base from J, with 13 bases in between. The CDR3 DNA reads as TGCGCCAGCAGCCGGCTACTAGAGGCCCAAGAGACCCAGTACTTC. Protein sequence: CASSRLLEAQETQYF.

This chain joins TRBV7-2 and TRBJ2-3; TRBD2 agrees at 9 bases. The CDR3 is 15 amino acids. The J segment lost 0 bases and the V segment lost 5 bases, leaving 3 bases of the junction unmatched. Germline V lookup: CDR1 SGHTA, CDR2 FQGNSA. CDR3 bases: TGTGCCAGCAGCCCCACTAGCGGGAGCACAGATACGCAGTATTTT. Protein: CASSPTSGSTDTQYF.

The chain couples TRBV6-1 to TRBJ1-3, with D tentatively TRBD1 (5 bases). Between the trimmed V and J ends, which lost 0 bases and 8 bases, there was a span of 8 bases. Germline V gives CDR1 MNHNS, CDR2 SASEGT. CDR3 length: 13 amino acids. As DNA, the CDR3 is TGTGCCAGCAGTGAAGCGGGGGGGTACACCATATATTTT. Translating it yields CASSEAGGYTIYF.

This chain joins TRBV4-3 and TRBJ1-2, with D possibly being TRBD1 (6 bases). The germline CDR1 and CDR2 sequences are LGHNA and YSLEER. The CDR3 consists of 16 residues. Between the trimmed V and J ends, which lost 0 bases and 4 bases, there was a span of 15 bases. The CDR3 DNA follows: TGCGCCAGCAGCCAAGATCGGGGGGCGCTGGGCTATGGCTACACCTTC. Translating gives CASSQDRGALGYGYTF.

The rearrangement uses TRBV28 and TRBJ2-5; TRBD1 agrees at 11 bases. V was pared by 9 bases and J by 2 bases, with 11 bases of the junction left unmatched. The CDR3 contains 16 residues. CDR1 is MDHEN, CDR2 SYDVKM, per germline. CDR3 coding DNA: TGTGCCAGTCCCAGTGGACAGGGGGCGCGGCAAGAGACCCAGTACTTC. This translates into CASPSGQGARQETQYF.

This CDR3 is CASSLVIAGGPDNEQFF. The CDR3 DNA reads as TGCGCCAGCAGCTTGGTGATAGCGGGGGGGCCGGACAATGAGCAGTTCTTC. The V and J genes are TRBV5-1 and TRBJ2-1; TRBD2 matches 11 bases. Germline-derived CDR1 and CDR2 are SGHRS and YFSETQ. V lost 0 bases and J lost 5; bases outside the gene matches: 7. CDR3 length: 17 amino acids.

This rearrangement joins TRBV29-1 to TRBJ2-7, with 8 bases identical to TRBD2. With V trimmed by 5 bases and J by 5 bases, 11 bases remained unmatched. Germline-derived CDR1 and CDR2 are SQVTM and ANQGSEA. CDR3 length: 14 amino acids. CDR3 region: CSVSMAGGAHEQYF. The CDR3 DNA is TGCAGCGTTTCTATGGCGGGGGGTGCGCACGAGCAGTACTTC.

The chain joins TRBV27 to TRBJ1-6, with unresolved D. This CDR3 region has 13 residues. The ends were cut back, 0 bases at V and 11 bases at J, with 8 bases in the middle. Germline CDR1 MNHEY, CDR2 SMNVEV (reference sequence). The CDR3 sequence is CASSLSRSTPLHF. The CDR3 coding sequence is TGTGCCAGCAGTTTATCTAGGTCTACACCCCTCCACTTT.